The rows below give T cell receptor beta chains drawn from one sample of a study of response to subunit inactivated influenza vaccine. MiXCR was run by TCRdb on the RT-PCR reads, yielding one entry per CDR3 protein. This sample yields over 450,000 distinct CDR3 sequences, of which 10% to 15% are seen a single time; about 12% belongs to the top ten. Material: PBMCs from blood, obtained more than 35 days after vaccination. The receptors shown here come from a man aged 50-60 years who received an inactivated influenza vaccine. The CDR3 runs from the conserved cysteine through the conserved F or W. The order of the fields is D gene, clone size, J gene, V gene, CDR3 protein, CDR3 DNA. A D gene is named only where the DNA matches it firmly. Clone sizes are given selectively: once, few, many, or a class where the clone is expanded.

>TRBD1|many|TRBJ2-2|TRBV4-3
CASSQGQGVNTGELFF
TGCGCCAGCAGCCAGGGACAGGGAGTTAACACCGGGGAGCTGTTTTTT
>-|few|TRBJ2-1|TRBV20-1
CSAADSHGHEQFF
TGCAGTGCAGCGGACAGCCATGGGCATGAGCAGTTCTTC
>-|-|TRBJ1-4|TRBV7-2
CASSLWSGTTNEKLFF
TGTGCCAGCAGCTTATGGAGTGGAACGACTAATGAAAAACTGTTTTTT
>TRBD1|few|TRBJ1-1|TRBV6-1
CASSVEADRYMNTEAFF
TGTGCCAGCAGTGTGGAGGCGGACAGGTACATGAACACTGAAGCTTTCTTT
>-|-|TRBJ2-1|TRBV29-1
CSVRRDVGLLEQFF
TGCAGCGTCCGAAGGGACGTAGGCCTTTTGGAGCAGTTCTTC
>TRBD1|-|TRBJ1-2|TRBV15
CATSTSGTAYGYTF
TGTGCCACCAGCACCTCCGGGACAGCCTATGGCTACACCTTC
>-|many|TRBJ1-2|TRBV30
CAWSVQQHYGYTF
TGTGCCTGGAGTGTACAACAGCACTATGGCTACACCTTC
>-|-|TRBJ2-5|TRBV20-1
CSARGGVQETQYF
TGCAGTGCTAGGGGCGGGGTACAAGAGACCCAGTACTTC
>-|few|TRBJ2-2|TRBV6-1
CASAPIGRNTGELFF
TGTGCCAGCGCCCCGATCGGCCGAAACACCGGGGAGCTGTTTTTT
>-|few|TRBJ2-1|TRBV4-3
CASSQEVGNSYNEQFF
TGCGCCAGCAGCCAAGAGGTGGGAAACTCCTACAATGAGCAGTTCTTC
>-|-|TRBJ1-5|TRBV7-9
CASSLALGGGNQPQHF
TGTGCCAGCAGCTTAGCGCTGGGGGGGGGCAATCAGCCCCAGCATTTT
>-|many|TRBJ1-6|TRBV20-1
CSAVRQLNSPLHF
TGCAGTGCTGTCAGACAGCTTAATTCACCCCTCCACTTT
>-|-|TRBJ1-2|TRBV6-5
CASSYVSGGLDYGYTF
TGTGCCAGCAGTTACGTGTCCGGGGGGCTTGACTATGGCTACACCTTC
>TRBD1|-|TRBJ1-6|TRBV12-3/TRBV12-4
CASSFWTGGQNSPLHF
TGTGCCAGCAGTTTTTGGACAGGGGGCCAAAATTCACCCCTCCACTTT
>TRBD2|-|TRBJ2-1|TRBV20-1
CSASVSGTNEQFF
TGCAGTGCTAGTGTTAGCGGGACAAATGAGCAGTTCTTC
>TRBD2|-|TRBJ2-1|TRBV3-1
CASSQVTSGDNEQFF
TGTGCCAGCAGCCAAGTGACTAGCGGGGACAATGAGCAGTTCTTC
>-|-|TRBJ2-3|TRBV29-1
CSVVTASGTQYF
TGCAGCGTTGTGACTGCCTCCGGTACGCAGTATTTT
>TRBD2|many|TRBJ2-7|TRBV7-8
CASSLVGGAYEQYF
TGTGCCAGCAGCTTAGTCGGGGGGGCTTACGAGCAGTACTTC
>TRBD1|few|TRBJ1-2|TRBV4-3
CASSQDLTGGNGYTF
TGCGCCAGCAGCCAAGATTTGACAGGGGGTAATGGCTACACCTTC
>-|few|TRBJ2-2|TRBV29-1
CSVMKTGSGELFF
TGCAGCGTTATGAAAACGGGTTCCGGGGAGCTGTTTTTT
>-|few|TRBJ2-1|TRBV10-3
CAISRSSRRSYNEQFF
TGTGCCATCAGTAGGAGTTCGAGGAGATCTTACAATGAGCAGTTCTTC
>-|-|TRBJ1-5|TRBV6-2/TRBV6-3
CASSWADSNQPQHF
TGTGCCAGCAGCTGGGCGGATAGCAATCAGCCCCAGCATTTT
>-|-|TRBJ2-3|TRBV5-4
CASSLLGDREQYF
TGTGCCAGCAGCTTGTTGGGGGATCGGGAGCAGTATTTT
>TRBD1|few|TRBJ2-7|TRBV11-2
CAWRQGPYEQYF
TGTGCCTGGCGACAGGGACCCTACGAGCAGTACTTC
>TRBD1|many|TRBJ2-7|TRBV12-3/TRBV12-4
CASSSDRGLYEQYF
TGTGCCAGCAGTTCCGACAGGGGGCTGTACGAGCAGTACTTC
>-|few|TRBJ2-3|TRBV12-3/TRBV12-4
CASSLVLGADTQYF
TGTGCCAGCAGTTTAGTACTCGGGGCTGATACGCAGTATTTT
>-|few|TRBJ1-6|TRBV6-1
CASKGFGLNSPLHF
TGTGCCAGCAAGGGGTTCGGTTTGAATTCACCCCTCCACTTT
>-|-|TRBJ1-4|TRBV10-3
CAISAGQANEKLFF
TGTGCCATCAGTGCTGGGCAGGCTAATGAAAAACTGTTTTTT
>-|-|TRBJ2-7|TRBV28
CASRSTGPYEQYF
TGTGCCAGCAGGTCGACAGGCCCCTACGAGCAGTACTTC
>-|many|TRBJ2-5|TRBV7-2
CASSPATGFMETQYF
TGTGCCAGCAGCCCCGCTACAGGGTTCATGGAGACCCAGTACTTC
>-|-|TRBJ2-5|TRBV3-1
CASSRMLAQETQYF
TGTGCCAGCAGCCGCATGTTAGCTCAAGAGACCCAGTACTTC
>-|few|TRBJ1-5|TRBV24-1
CSSAGGGNQPQHF
TGTTCAAGTGCGGGGGGCGGGAATCAGCCCCAGCATTTT
>TRBD1|few|TRBJ2-3|TRBV10-3
CATTGGDTQYF
TGTGCCACCACAGGGGGAGATACGCAGTATTTT
>TRBD2|-|TRBJ2-3|TRBV4-1
CASRQVPPGGPNTDTQYF
TGCGCCAGCAGACAAGTCCCCCCGGGGGGGCCGAACACAGATACGCAGTATTTT
>TRBD2|-|TRBJ2-1|TRBV29-1
CSVVAGVVYNEQFF
TGCAGCGTTGTGGCGGGAGTCGTCTACAATGAGCAGTTCTTC
>-|-|TRBJ1-6|TRBV20-1
CSASTASSSPLHF
TGCAGTGCTAGTACAGCGAGTTCATCACCCCTCCACTTT
>-|-|TRBJ2-7|TRBV7-8
CASSPGILHEQYF
TGTGCCAGCAGCCCGGGGATTCTCCACGAGCAGTACTTC
>-|-|TRBJ2-7|TRBV11-2
CASSPEISYEQYF
TGTGCCAGCAGCCCGGAGATCTCCTACGAGCAGTACTTC
>-|-|TRBJ1-1|TRBV5-1
CASSLAGGAGNTEAFF
TGCGCCAGCAGCTTGGCCGGGGGGGCAGGGAACACTGAAGCTTTCTTT
>-|-|TRBJ2-1|TRBV7-3
CASSSQGGRLFNEQFF
TGTGCCAGCAGCTCCCAAGGGGGTAGACTCTTTAATGAGCAGTTCTTC
>-|-|TRBJ2-7|TRBV28
CASSSPWAVGLHEQYF
TGTGCCAGCAGTTCTCCATGGGCAGTCGGGTTGCACGAGCAGTACTTC
>-|-|TRBJ1-2|TRBV7-6
CASSLGDANSGYTF
TGTGCCAGCAGCTTGGGGGACGCCAACAGTGGCTACACCTTC
>-|-|TRBJ1-6|TRBV5-1
CASSSATRYNSPLHF
TGCGCCAGCAGCTCGGCCACAAGGTACAATTCACCCCTCCACTTT
>TRBD1|-|TRBJ1-4|TRBV7-2
CASSKTGGVREKLFF
TGTGCCAGCAGCAAGACAGGGGGCGTCAGGGAAAAACTGTTTTTT
>-|few|TRBJ2-1|TRBV6-2/TRBV6-3
CASSYWAISYNEQFF
TGTGCCAGCAGTTACTGGGCTATCTCCTACAATGAGCAGTTCTTC
>TRBD1|-|TRBJ2-3|TRBV12-3/TRBV12-4
CASSPLTGGYFQDTQYF
TGTGCCAGCAGTCCGTTGACAGGGGGCTATTTTCAAGATACGCAGTATTTT
>TRBD2|few|TRBJ2-1|TRBV20-1
CSPTSGGHLSLYNEQFF
TGCAGTCCTACTAGCGGGGGGCATCTGTCCCTATACAATGAGCAGTTCTTC
>-|-|TRBJ1-1|TRBV12-3/TRBV12-4
CASSPGPSPKAFF
TGTGCCAGCAGCCCGGGTCCCTCCCCGAAAGCTTTCTTT
>TRBD2|few|TRBJ2-7|TRBV20-1
CSAALAGFQEQYF
TGCAGTGCAGCACTAGCGGGGTTTCAAGAGCAGTACTTC
>-|few|TRBJ2-5|TRBV10-3
CAISDVWGYQETQYF
TGTGCCATCAGTGACGTTTGGGGATACCAAGAGACCCAGTACTTC
>-|-|TRBJ2-7|TRBV27
CASRGRRVEQYF
TGTGCCAGCCGAGGGCGTCGGGTCGAGCAGTACTTC
>TRBD2|-|TRBJ2-3|TRBV5-1
CASRDGGAVGDTQYF
TGCGCCAGCAGGGACGGGGGGGCCGTCGGAGATACGCAGTATTTT